This T cell receptor beta chain is from a study of patients and donors after allogeneic stem cell transplantation. TCRdb itself ran the RT-PCR reads through MiXCR, one entry per CDR3 protein. The table records about 39,000 distinct CDR3 sequences, about 30% of them present only once. V lost 1 base to trimming and J lost 3 bases, with 13 bases between them. The CDR3 runs 16 residues. CDR1 SEHNR and CDR2 FQNEAQ come from the germline V gene (reference sequence). The V call is TRBV7-9, the J call TRBJ1-5; the D is unclear. Sequenced: blood, either unsorted or a sorted T cell fraction (not recorded which). The TCR was taken from a human donor who was either an allogeneic HSCT recipient or a stem cell or donor lymphocyte infusion donor (not recorded which). It is not recorded whose cells these are; they may come from a transplant donor. CDR3 sequence reads: CASSLVGEGSNQPQHF. The CDR3 DNA sequence: TGTGCCAGCAGCTTAGTCGGGGAGGGATCCAATCAGCCCCAGCATTTT.